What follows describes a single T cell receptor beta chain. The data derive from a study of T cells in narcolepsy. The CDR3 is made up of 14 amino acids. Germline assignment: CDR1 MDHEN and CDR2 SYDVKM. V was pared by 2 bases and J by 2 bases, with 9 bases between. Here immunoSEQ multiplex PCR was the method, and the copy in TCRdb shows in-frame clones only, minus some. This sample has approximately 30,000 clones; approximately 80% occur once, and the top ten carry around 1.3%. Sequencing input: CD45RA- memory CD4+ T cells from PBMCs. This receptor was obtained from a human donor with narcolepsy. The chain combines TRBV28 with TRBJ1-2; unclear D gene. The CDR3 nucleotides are TGTGCCAGCAGTTTAGGGCAGGACAACTATGGCTACACCTTC. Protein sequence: CASSLGQDNYGYTF.